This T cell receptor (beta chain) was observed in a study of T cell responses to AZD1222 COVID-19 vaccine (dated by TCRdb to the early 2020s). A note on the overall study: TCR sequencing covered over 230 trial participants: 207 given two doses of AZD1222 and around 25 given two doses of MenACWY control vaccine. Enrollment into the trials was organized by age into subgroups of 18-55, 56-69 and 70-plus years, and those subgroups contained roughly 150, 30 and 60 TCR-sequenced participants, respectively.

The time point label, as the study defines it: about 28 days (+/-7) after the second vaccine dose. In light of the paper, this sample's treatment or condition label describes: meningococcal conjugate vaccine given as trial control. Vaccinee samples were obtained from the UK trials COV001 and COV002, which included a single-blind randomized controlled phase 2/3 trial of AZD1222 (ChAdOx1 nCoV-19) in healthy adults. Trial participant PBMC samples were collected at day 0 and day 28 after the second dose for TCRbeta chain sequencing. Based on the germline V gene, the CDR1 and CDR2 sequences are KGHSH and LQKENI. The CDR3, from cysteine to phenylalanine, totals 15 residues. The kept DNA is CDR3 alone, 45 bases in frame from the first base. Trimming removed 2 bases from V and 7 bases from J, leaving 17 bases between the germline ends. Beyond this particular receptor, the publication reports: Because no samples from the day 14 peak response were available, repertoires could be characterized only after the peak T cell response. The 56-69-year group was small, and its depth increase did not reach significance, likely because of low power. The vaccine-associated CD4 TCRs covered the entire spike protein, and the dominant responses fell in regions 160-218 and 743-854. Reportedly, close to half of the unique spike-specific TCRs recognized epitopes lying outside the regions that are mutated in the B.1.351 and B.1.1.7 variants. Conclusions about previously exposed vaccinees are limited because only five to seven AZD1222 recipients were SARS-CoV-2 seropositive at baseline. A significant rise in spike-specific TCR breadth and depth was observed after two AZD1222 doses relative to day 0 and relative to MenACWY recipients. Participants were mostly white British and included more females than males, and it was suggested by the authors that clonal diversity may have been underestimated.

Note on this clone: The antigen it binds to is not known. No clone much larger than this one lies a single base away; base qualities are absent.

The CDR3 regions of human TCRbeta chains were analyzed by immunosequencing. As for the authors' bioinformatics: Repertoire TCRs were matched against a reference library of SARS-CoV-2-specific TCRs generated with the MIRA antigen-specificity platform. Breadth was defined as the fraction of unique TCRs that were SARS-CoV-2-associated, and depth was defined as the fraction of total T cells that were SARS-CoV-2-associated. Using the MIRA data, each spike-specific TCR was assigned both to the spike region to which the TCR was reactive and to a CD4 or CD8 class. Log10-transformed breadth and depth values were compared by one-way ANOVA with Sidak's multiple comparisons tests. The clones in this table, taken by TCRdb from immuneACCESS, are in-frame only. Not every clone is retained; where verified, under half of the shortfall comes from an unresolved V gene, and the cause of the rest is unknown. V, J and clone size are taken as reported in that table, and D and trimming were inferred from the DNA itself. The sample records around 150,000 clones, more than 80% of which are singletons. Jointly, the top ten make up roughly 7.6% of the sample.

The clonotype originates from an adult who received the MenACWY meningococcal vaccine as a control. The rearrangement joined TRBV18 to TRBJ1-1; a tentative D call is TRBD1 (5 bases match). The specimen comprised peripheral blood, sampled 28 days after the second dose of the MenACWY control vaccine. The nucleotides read TGTGCCAGCTCACCATTACTGGGGGGAGACGTTGAAGCTTTCTTT. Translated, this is CASSPLLGGDVEAFF.